The sequence of this T cell receptor (beta chain) was determined in a study of T cell repertoires in cytomegalovirus infection. Whole-study context: Public TCR beta signatures indicated both CMV infection and matching HLA type. Notes on the study in general: In two of eight donors, the top clonotype was HLA-C-restricted CMV-specific. Summed frequency of shared TCR beta families picked out CMV carriers who also had the relevant HLA.

TCRdb recomputed calls from the reads with MiXCR, one row per CDR3 protein. The sample shows roughly 600,000 distinct CDR3 sequences, roughly 24% of them seen only once. V was shortened by 5 bases and J by 0 bases, with 10 bases between the two germline ends. Germline values: CDR1 SGHTA, CDR2 FQGNSA. This CDR3 has 15 amino acids. This clonotype was seen repeatedly, ten times or more. Its target is unknown. The chain recombines TRBV7-2 with TRBJ1-4; unclear D gene. This receptor was identified in a human donor in good health (CMV status not recorded). Some clones in this sample may be carry-over from other donors' samples. Sequenced: CD8+ T cells from PBMCs. CDR3 sequence reads: CASSLIGATNEKLFF. As DNA, the CDR3 is TGTGCCAGCAGCCTGATTGGTGCAACTAATGAAAAACTGTTTTTT.